The text below deals with one T cell receptor (beta chain). Its specificity is not known. Naive CD8 populations comprised CD45RO-negative cells positively selected for CCR7, excluding terminally differentiated effector memory CD45RA+ cells. Here immunoSEQ multiplex PCR was the method, and the copy in TCRdb shows in-frame clones only, minus some. The table shows some 2,000,000 clones, with about 95% occurring only once. This sample stems from a study of shared clonotypes between healthy human individuals. Study background: The donor group consisted of two women and a few men, aged 18 to 49. Points from the study as a whole: Several donors shared about 5% of their naive CD4 clonotypes.

This clonotype was sampled from a man between 18 and 35 years old in good health. The sample taken for sequencing was naive CD8+ T cells sorted from blood.

The CDR3 region is CASSIAGLGTEQYF. The CDR3 DNA sequence: TGTGCCAGTAGTATAGCAGGACTGGGTACCGAGCAGTACTTC. This chain uses TRBV19 with TRBJ2-7; possibly TRBD2 for D (5 bases). CDR1 LNHDA and CDR2 SQIVND come from the germline V gene (reference sequence). There are 14 residues in the CDR3. The V end lost 1 base, the J end lost 6 bases, and 13 bases lay between the germline ends.